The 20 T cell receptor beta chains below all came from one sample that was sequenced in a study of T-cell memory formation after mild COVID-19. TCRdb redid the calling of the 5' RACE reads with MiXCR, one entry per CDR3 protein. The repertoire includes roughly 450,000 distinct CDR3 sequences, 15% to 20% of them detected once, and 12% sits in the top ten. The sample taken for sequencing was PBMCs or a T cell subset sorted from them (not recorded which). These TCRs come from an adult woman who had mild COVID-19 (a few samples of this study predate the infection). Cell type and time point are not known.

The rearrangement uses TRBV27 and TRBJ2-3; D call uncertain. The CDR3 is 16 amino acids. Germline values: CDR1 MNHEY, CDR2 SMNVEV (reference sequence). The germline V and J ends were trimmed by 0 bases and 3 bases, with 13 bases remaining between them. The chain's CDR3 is CASSLSPDTRTDTQYF. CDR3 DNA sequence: TGTGCCAGCAGTTTATCCCCCGATACACGTACAGATACGCAGTATTTT.

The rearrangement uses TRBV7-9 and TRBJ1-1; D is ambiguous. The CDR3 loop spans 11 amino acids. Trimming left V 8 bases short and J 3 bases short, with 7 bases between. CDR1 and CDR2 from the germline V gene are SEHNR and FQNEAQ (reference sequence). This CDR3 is CASRKDTEAFF. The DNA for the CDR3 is TGTGCCAGCCGAAAGGACACTGAAGCTTTCTTT.

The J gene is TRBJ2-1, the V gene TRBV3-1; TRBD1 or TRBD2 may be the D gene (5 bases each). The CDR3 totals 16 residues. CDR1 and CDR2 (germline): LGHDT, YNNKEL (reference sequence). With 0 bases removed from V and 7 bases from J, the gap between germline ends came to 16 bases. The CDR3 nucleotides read TGTGCCAGCAGCCAAGAAGGGACCCCCCTACAGAATGAGCAGTTCTTC. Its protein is CASSQEGTPLQNEQFF.

Here the CDR3 DNA reads TGTGCCACCAGTGAGTCCGGGAGCCCGACAGGCTACACCTTC. It yields the protein CATSESGSPTGYTF. The chain combines TRBV24-1 with TRBJ1-2; D not certain. V was cut by 4 bases and J by 8 bases, with 16 bases left in between. The CDR3 loop spans 14 amino acids. Germline CDR1 reads KGHDR; CDR2 reads SFDVKD.

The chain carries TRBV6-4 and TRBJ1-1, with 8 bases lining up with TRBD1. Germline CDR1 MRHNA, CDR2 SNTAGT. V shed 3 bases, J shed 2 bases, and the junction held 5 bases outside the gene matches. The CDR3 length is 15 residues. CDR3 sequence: CASSDTDRDNTEAFF. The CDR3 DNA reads TGTGCCAGCAGTGATACGGACAGGGACAACACTGAAGCTTTCTTT.

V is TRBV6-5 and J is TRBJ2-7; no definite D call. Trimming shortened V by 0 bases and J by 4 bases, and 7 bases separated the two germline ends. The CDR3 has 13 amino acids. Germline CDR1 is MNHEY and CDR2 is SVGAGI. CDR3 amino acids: CASSYSTGYEQYF. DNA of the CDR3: TGTGCCAGCAGTTACTCGACCGGGTACGAGCAGTACTTC.

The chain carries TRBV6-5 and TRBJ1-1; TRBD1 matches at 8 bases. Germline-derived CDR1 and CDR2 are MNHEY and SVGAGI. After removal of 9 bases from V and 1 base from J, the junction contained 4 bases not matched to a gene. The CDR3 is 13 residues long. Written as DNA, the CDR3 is TGTGCCAGTTACGGGACAGGGAACACTGAAGCTTTCTTT. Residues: CASYGTGNTEAFF.

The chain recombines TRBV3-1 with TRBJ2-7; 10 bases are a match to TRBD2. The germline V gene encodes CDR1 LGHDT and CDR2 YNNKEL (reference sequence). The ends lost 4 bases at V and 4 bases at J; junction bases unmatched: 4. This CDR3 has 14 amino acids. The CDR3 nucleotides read TGTGCCAGCAGCCCAAAGCGGGAGGGTTACGAGCAGTACTTC. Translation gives CASSPKREGYEQYF.

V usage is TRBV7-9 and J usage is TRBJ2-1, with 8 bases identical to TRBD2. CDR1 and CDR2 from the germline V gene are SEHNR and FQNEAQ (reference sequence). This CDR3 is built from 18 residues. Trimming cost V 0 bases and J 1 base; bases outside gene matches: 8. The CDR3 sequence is CASSLARAGGISYNEQFF. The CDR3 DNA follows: TGTGCCAGCAGCTTAGCTCGGGCGGGAGGAATTTCCTACAATGAGCAGTTCTTC.

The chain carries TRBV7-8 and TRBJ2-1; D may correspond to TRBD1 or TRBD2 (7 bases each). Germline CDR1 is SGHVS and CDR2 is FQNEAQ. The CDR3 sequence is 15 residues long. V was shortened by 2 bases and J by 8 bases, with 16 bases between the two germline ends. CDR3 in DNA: TGTGCCAGCAGCTTATCGGCCAGGGGGAGGGATGAGCAGTTCTTC. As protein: CASSLSARGRDEQFF.

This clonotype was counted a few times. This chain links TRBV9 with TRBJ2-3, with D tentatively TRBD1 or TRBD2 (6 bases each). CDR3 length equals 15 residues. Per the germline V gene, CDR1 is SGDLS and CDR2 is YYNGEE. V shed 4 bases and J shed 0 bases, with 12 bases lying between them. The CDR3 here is CASSLGGQSTDTQYF. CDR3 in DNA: TGTGCCAGCAGCCTCGGGGGCCAGAGCACAGATACGCAGTATTTT.

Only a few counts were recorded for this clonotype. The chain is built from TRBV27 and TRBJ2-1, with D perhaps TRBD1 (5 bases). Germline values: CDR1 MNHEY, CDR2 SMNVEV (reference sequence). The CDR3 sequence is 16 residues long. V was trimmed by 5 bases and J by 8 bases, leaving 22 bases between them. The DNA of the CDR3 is TGTGCCAGCAGTCCCGGACAAGTAGGGCTTAAGGATGAGCAGTTCTTC. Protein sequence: CASSPGQVGLKDEQFF.

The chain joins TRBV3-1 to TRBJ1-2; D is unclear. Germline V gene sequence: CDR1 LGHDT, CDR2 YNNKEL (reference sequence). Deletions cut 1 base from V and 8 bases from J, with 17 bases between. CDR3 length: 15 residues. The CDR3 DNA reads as TGTGCCAGCAGCCAAGTCGGATCGGGGTCTCAGGGCTACACCTTC. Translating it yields CASSQVGSGSQGYTF.

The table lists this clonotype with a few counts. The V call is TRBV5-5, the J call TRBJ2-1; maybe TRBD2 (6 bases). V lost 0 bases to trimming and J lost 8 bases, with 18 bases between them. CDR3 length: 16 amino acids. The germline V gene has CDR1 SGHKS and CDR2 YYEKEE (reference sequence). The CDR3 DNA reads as TGTGCCAGCAGCTTGGCACGGCTAGCGCCCGGTGATGAGCAGTTCTTC. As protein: CASSLARLAPGDEQFF.

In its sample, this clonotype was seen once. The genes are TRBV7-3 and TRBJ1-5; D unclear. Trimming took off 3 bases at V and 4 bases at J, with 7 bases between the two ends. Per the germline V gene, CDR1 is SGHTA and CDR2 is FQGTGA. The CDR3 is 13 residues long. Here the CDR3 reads CASSLSKNQPQHF. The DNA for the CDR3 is TGTGCCAGCAGCTTGTCGAAGAATCAGCCCCAGCATTTT.

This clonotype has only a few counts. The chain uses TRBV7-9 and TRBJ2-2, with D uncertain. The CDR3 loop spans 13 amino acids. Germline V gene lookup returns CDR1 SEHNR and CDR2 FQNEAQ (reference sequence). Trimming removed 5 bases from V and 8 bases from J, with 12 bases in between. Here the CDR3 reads CASSPVNRGELFF. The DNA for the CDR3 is TGTGCCAGCAGCCCAGTGAACCGTGGGGAGCTGTTTTTT.

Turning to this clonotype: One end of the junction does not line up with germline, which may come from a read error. The CDR3 spells CASTSTGQGETKYF. In nucleotides, the CDR3 is TGTGCCAGCACATCGACGGGACAGGGAGAGACCAAGTACTTC. The genes are TRBV28 and TRBJ2-5; TRBD1 matches at 9 bases. CDR3 size: 14 residues. Per germline, CDR1 MDHEN and CDR2 SYDVKM.

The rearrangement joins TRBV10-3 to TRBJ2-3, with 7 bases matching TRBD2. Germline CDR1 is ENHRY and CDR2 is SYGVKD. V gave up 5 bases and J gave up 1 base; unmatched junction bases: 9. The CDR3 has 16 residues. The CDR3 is CAISTYRGVGTDTQYF. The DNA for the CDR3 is TGTGCCATCAGTACCTACCGGGGGGTCGGCACAGATACGCAGTATTTT.

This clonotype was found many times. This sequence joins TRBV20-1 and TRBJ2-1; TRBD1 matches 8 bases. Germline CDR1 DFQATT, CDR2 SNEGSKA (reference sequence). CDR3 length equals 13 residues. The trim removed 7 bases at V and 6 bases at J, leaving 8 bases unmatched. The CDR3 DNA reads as TGCAGTGTGCTTCGACAGGGGTTCAATGAGCAGTTCTTC. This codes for CSVLRQGFNEQFF.

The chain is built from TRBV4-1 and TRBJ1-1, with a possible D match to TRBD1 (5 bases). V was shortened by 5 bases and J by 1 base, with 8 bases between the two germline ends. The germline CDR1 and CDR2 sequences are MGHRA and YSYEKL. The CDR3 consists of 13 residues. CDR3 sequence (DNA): TGCGCCAGCAGCGTGGGGACGAACACTGAAGCTTTCTTT. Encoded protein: CASSVGTNTEAFF.